One and the same sample provided the 19 T cell receptor beta chains below, sequenced in a study of blood T cell repertoires in COVID-19. Data came from immunoSEQ multiplex PCR; TCRdb stores just in-frame clones and leaves some out. The sample lists under 550,000 clones, 70% to 90% seen once, with roughly 0.78% in the top ten. Sequencing input: peripheral blood. The source of these receptors is a man younger than 35 with COVID-19, enrolled during active disease.

The rearrangement links TRBV29-1 to TRBJ1-2; D not resolved. This CDR3 spans 19 amino acids. CDR1 SQVTM and CDR2 ANQGSEA come from the germline V gene. V was trimmed by 0 bases and J by 2 bases, leaving 25 bases between them. CDR3 amino acids: CSVEEKVDEGEWFNYGYTF. The CDR3 DNA sequence: TGCAGCGTTGAAGAAAAGGTTGATGAGGGAGAATGGTTCAACTATGGCTACACCTTC.

This sequence joins TRBV29-1 and TRBJ2-7; a weak D match, TRBD1 (6 bases). This CDR3 is built from 12 residues. Germline assignment: CDR1 SQVTM and CDR2 ANQGSEA. Trimming took off 7 bases at V and 2 bases at J, with 12 bases between the two ends. The CDR3: CSAQGITYEQYF. The DNA of the CDR3 is TGCAGCGCCCAGGGGATTACCTACGAGCAGTACTTC.

CDR3 in DNA: TGTGCCAGCGGGACCCTAGCGAGTAGCTCTGGGGCCAACGTCCTGACTTTC. Its translation: CASGTLASSSGANVLTF. The V gene is TRBV5-4, the J gene TRBJ2-6, with D maybe TRBD2 (6 bases). The CDR3 runs to 17 residues. V dropped 7 bases and J dropped 0 bases, with 17 bases sitting between them. From germline, CDR1 is SGHNT and CDR2 YYREEE (reference sequence). Complete variable domain (other parts from reference TRBV5-4 and TRBJ2-6): ETGVTQSPTHLIKTRGQQVTLRCSSQSGHNTVSWYQQALGQGPQFIFQYYREEENGRGNFPPRFSGLQFPNYSSELNVNALELDDSALYLCASGTLASSSGANVLTFGAGSRLTVL.

The V and J genes are TRBV12-3 or TRBV12-4 and TRBJ1-4, with D uncertain. This CDR3 contains 13 residues. The germline V and J ends were trimmed by 1 base and 4 bases, with 4 bases remaining between them. The CDR3 here is CASSLGSNEKLFF. Written as DNA, the CDR3 is TGTGCCAGCAGTTTAGGCAGTAATGAAAAACTGTTTTTT.

The chain links TRBV6-1 to TRBJ2-7; 14 bases are shared with TRBD2. The V gene's germline CDR1 is MNHNS and CDR2 SASEGT. The trim removed 4 bases at V and 3 bases at J, leaving 8 bases unmatched. The CDR3 is made up of 17 amino acids. CDR3 sequence: CASSGVNGLAGGYEQYF. CDR3 in DNA: TGTGCCAGCAGTGGAGTCAATGGACTAGCGGGGGGCTACGAGCAGTACTTC.

The chain recombines TRBV10-3 with TRBJ2-4; TRBD2 might be the D (6 bases). V lost 3 bases and J 5 bases, leaving 14 bases between the germline ends. This CDR3 contains 15 residues. From germline, CDR1 is ENHRY and CDR2 SYGVKD. In DNA form, the CDR3 reads TGTGCCATCAGTGACTCAGCGGGCGGCGAAAACATTCAGTACTTC. Translating it yields CAISDSAGGENIQYF.

The sample holds one count of this clone. The rearrangement uses TRBV5-1 and TRBJ2-7; tentatively, D is TRBD2 (6 bases). The ends were cut back, 4 bases at V and 2 bases at J, with 13 bases in the middle. This CDR3 has 14 amino acids. The germline V gene encodes CDR1 SGHRS and CDR2 YFSETQ. The CDR3 DNA follows: TGCGCCAGCAGCCTCGGGGACTTAACCTACGAGCAGTACTTC. Protein: CASSLGDLTYEQYF.

This chain uses TRBV19 with TRBJ1-1; tentative D call: TRBD1 (5 bases). This CDR3 is built from 13 residues. V was cut by 8 bases and J by 4 bases, with 14 bases left in between. The germline V gene encodes CDR1 LNHDA and CDR2 SQIVND (reference sequence). The chain's CDR3 is CASLPGGSTEAFF. The CDR3 nucleotides are TGTGCCAGTTTGCCGGGGGGGAGCACTGAAGCTTTCTTT. Drawing the rest from reference TRBV19 and TRBJ1-1, the complete variable domain is DGGITQSPKYLFRKEGQNVTLSCEQNLNHDAMYWYRQDPGQGLRLIYYSQIVNDFQKGDIAEGYSVSREKKESFPLTVTSAQKNPTAFYLCASLPGGSTEAFFGQGTRLTVV.

This clone has just one count. The V and J genes are TRBV5-6 and TRBJ2-1, with TRBD2 identical over 8 bases. V lost 4 bases, J lost 7 bases, and 7 bases stayed unmatched. The CDR3 is 14 amino acids. From germline, CDR1 is SGHDT and CDR2 YYEEEE. CDR3 region: CASSAPGRENEQFF. In nucleotides, the CDR3 is TGTGCCAGCAGCGCCCCCGGGAGGGAGAATGAGCAGTTCTTC. Looking up the rest from reference TRBV5-6 and TRBJ2-1 gives the full variable domain: DAGVTQSPTHLIKTRGQQVTLRCSPKSGHDTVSWYQQALGQGPQFIFQYYEEEERQRGNFPDRFSGHQFPNYSSELNVNALLLGDSALYLCASSAPGRENEQFFGPGTRLTVL.

V usage is TRBV10-2 and J usage is TRBJ2-7, with D possibly TRBD2 on 5 matching bases. The CDR3 runs 13 residues. Deletions cut 2 bases from V and 6 bases from J, with 11 bases between. CDR1 is WSHSY, CDR2 SAAADI, per germline. For the CDR3, the DNA is TGCGCCAGCAGTGAGCATACGGGGAGCGAGCAGTACTTC. Protein product: CASSEHTGSEQYF.

This sequence joins TRBV5-5 and TRBJ2-1; 10 bases align to TRBD2. CDR1 and CDR2 from the germline V gene are SGHKS and YYEKEE (reference sequence). The CDR3 spans 15 residues. J gave up 4 bases and V 4 bases, and 5 bases lay outside the gene matches. CDR3 in amino acids: CASSLAGDGYNEQFF. CDR3 coding DNA: TGTGCCAGCAGCCTAGCGGGAGATGGGTACAATGAGCAGTTCTTC.

The V call is TRBV24-1, the J call TRBJ2-5; a weak D match, TRBD2 (6 bases). This CDR3 contains 15 residues. The ends were cut back, 2 bases at V and 5 bases at J, with 14 bases in the middle. Germline lookup yields CDR1 KGHDR and CDR2 SFDVKD. The CDR3 here is CATSDSRGAGETQYF. CDR3 bases: TGTGCCACCAGTGATTCTCGCGGGGCCGGCGAGACCCAGTACTTC.

This rearrangement joins TRBV7-9 to TRBJ2-3; D perhaps matches TRBD2 (5 bases). Germline values: CDR1 SEHNR, CDR2 FQNEAQ (reference sequence). Trimming stripped 4 bases from V and 5 bases from J, with 10 bases between. The CDR3 is 13 amino acids. CDR3 region: CASSSSLGDTQYF. The CDR3 nucleotides read TGTGCCAGCAGCTCTAGCTTGGGAGATACGCAGTATTTT. The full variable domain, with the rest looked up from reference TRBV7-9 and TRBJ2-3, is DTGVSQNPRHKITKRGQNVTFRCDPISEHNRLYWYRQTLGQGPEFLTYFQNEAQLEKSRLLSDRFSAERPKGSFSTLEIQRTEQGDSAMYLCASSSSLGDTQYFGPGTRLTVL.

The chain employs TRBV7-8 and TRBJ2-5; TRBD2 might be the D (6 bases). The CDR3 sequence is 15 residues long. Germline-derived CDR1 and CDR2 are SGHVS and FQNEAQ. Trimming stripped 2 bases from V and 1 base from J, with 11 bases between. CDR3 coding DNA: TGTGCCAGCAGCTTAAGGAGGGTTCCCCAAGAGACCCAGTACTTC. Translated: CASSLRRVPQETQYF.

The J gene is TRBJ1-3, the V gene TRBV11-2; D might be TRBD1 (6 bases). V lost 3 bases, J lost 4 bases, and 13 bases lay in between. Germline CDR1 and CDR2: SGHAT and FQNNGV. This CDR3 has 15 residues. The CDR3 here is CASSFDRPSGNTIYF. CDR3 coding DNA: TGTGCCAGCAGCTTTGACAGGCCCTCAGGAAACACCATATATTTT.

This rearrangement joins TRBV5-4 to TRBJ1-4; D gene ambiguous. The germline V gene has CDR1 SGHNT and CDR2 YYREEE (reference sequence). V was shortened by 4 bases and J by 8 bases, with 12 bases between the two germline ends. CDR3 length equals 13 residues. As DNA, the CDR3 is TGTGCCAGCAGCCCGGAGGGTACCGAAAAACTGTTTTTT. Translating it yields CASSPEGTEKLFF. The full variable domain, completed using reference TRBV5-4 and TRBJ1-4, is ETGVTQSPTHLIKTRGQQVTLRCSSQSGHNTVSWYQQALGQGPQFIFQYYREEENGRGNFPPRFSGLQFPNYSSELNVNALELDDSALYLCASSPEGTEKLFFGSGTQLSVL.

The chain uses TRBV7-2 and TRBJ2-2; no firm D call. Germline V gene data show CDR1 as SGHTA and CDR2 as FQGNSA. This CDR3 has 15 residues. V was clipped by 1 base and J by 4 bases, with 10 bases between them. The CDR3 here is CASSLDFIFTGELFF. The DNA of the CDR3 is TGTGCCAGCAGCTTAGACTTTATTTTCACCGGGGAGCTGTTTTTT.

The chain combines TRBV7-3 with TRBJ2-1; TRBD2 agrees at 10 bases. Germline assignment: CDR1 SGHTA and CDR2 FQGTGA. Trimming removed 3 bases from V and 4 bases from J; junction bases left unmatched: 6. This CDR3 has 16 residues. In DNA form, the CDR3 reads TGTGCCAGCAGCTTCGCGGGGACTAGCGCGTACAATGAGCAGTTCTTC. This sequence encodes CASSFAGTSAYNEQFF.

The genes are TRBV20-1 and TRBJ2-7; a weak D match, TRBD2 (5 bases). The CDR3 is 16 residues long. Trimming removed 3 bases from V and 5 bases from J, with 23 bases in between. Germline CDR1 and CDR2: DFQATT and SNEGSKA (reference sequence). The CDR3 DNA reads as TGCAGTGCTAGTCCTCGTAGAGGGATTCATACCGACGAGCAGTACTTC. Encoded protein: CSASPRRGIHTDEQYF.